This TCR beta chain is from a study of vaccination effects on CD4 cells after COVID-19. Study-wide findings and caveats: After vaccination, at late timepoints, clones induced by infection and by vaccine contracted markedly. Cross-reactivity with common cold coronaviruses was shown by only 1 of 255 vaccine-induced clones in healthy vaccinees.

V was pared by 5 bases and J by 7 bases, with 9 bases of the junction left unmatched. The CDR3 totals 14 residues. Germline CDR1 is KGHSH and CDR2 is LQKENI. Sequencing was performed with immunoSEQ multiplex PCR; in TCRdb, only in-frame clones are kept and a portion is missing. Of tens of thousands of clones detected, about 80% appear once; the ten largest clones hold more than 9%. On this clone itself: What it binds is unknown.

ViraFEST expansion of antigen-specific CD4+ T cells with viral peptide pools preceded sequencing. Cells that had been cultured for approximately eleven days were the source of isolated CD4+ T cells. Previously uninfected by SARS-CoV-2, the vaccine recipients also showed negative nucleocapsid antibodies. PBMC were cultured at about 1.9 million per well with 10 IU/ml IL-2 and 9 to 10 ug/ml peptides. Fresh IL-2-containing medium replaced half the medium on days 3 and 7. The V gene is TRBV18, the J gene TRBJ2-7; 9 nucleotides match TRBD1. The sequence derives from a human donor who received a COVID-19 vaccine. Sample: CD4+ T cells from PBMCs cultured with SARS-CoV-2 spike peptides, taken before COVID-19 vaccination. Here the CDR3 DNA reads TGTGCCAGCTCAACTGGGACAGGGCTTGAAGAGCAGTACGTC. This encodes CASSTGTGLEEQYV.